This T cell receptor (beta chain) was captured in a study of blood T cell repertoires in COVID-19. Looking at the study overall: Italy, Spain and the United States were the sources of the convalescent and acute COVID-19 samples. T cells, B-cell-depleted T cells, or PBMCs provided the cDNA or gDNA that served as material.

In this sample, this clone turned up a few times. Germline V lookup: CDR1 MNHNS, CDR2 SASEGT. V dropped 2 bases and J dropped 4; count of bases not matched to a gene: 7. The CDR3 is 15 amino acids. TCRdb keeps only in-frame clones here, not all; method: immunoSEQ multiplex PCR. Of almost 65,000 clones listed, more than 75% are singletons. Categorization into cohorts depended on clinical history that participants reported. The specimen sequenced was PBMCs or T cells enriched from blood (not recorded which). The source is a woman in her thirties or forties who had recovered from COVID-19. The J gene is TRBJ1-2, the V gene TRBV6-1; TRBD1 matches 7 bases. The CDR3 nucleotides read TGTGCCAGCAGTGAATTGACAGGGCCTTTCTATGGCTACACCTTC. Translating it yields CASSELTGPFYGYTF.